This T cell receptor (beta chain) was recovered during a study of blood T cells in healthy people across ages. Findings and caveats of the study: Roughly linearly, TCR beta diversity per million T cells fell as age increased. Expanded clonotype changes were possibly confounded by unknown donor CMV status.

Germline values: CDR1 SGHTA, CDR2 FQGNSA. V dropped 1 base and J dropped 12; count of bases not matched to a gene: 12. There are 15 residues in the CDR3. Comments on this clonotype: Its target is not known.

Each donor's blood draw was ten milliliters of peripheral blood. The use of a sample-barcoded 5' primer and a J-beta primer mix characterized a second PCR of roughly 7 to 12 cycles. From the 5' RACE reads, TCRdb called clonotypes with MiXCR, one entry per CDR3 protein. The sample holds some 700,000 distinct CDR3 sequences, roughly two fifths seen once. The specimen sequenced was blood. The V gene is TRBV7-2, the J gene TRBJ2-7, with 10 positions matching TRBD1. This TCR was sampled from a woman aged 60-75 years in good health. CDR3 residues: CASSLVGTGEETRYF. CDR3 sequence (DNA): TGTGCCAGCAGCTTAGTGGGGACAGGGGAGGAGACCCGGTACTTC.